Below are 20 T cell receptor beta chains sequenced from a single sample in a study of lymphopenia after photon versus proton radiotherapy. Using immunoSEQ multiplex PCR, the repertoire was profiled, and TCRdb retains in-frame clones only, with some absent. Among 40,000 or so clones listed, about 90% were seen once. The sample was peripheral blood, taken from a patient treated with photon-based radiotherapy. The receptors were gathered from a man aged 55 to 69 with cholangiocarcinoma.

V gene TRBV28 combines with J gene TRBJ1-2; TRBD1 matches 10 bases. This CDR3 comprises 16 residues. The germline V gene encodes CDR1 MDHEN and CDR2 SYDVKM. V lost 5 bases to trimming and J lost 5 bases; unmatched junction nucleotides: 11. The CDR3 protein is CASSRGQGPAIYGYTF. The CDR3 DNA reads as TGTGCCAGCAGTAGGGGACAGGGGCCCGCTATTTATGGCTACACCTTC.

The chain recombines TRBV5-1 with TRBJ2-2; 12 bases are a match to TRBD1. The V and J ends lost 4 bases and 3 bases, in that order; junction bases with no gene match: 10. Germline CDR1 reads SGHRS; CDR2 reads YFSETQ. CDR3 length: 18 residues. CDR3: CASSKTGTGGQYTGELFF. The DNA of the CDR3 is TGCGCCAGCAGCAAAACCGGGACAGGGGGCCAGTACACCGGGGAGCTGTTTTTT.

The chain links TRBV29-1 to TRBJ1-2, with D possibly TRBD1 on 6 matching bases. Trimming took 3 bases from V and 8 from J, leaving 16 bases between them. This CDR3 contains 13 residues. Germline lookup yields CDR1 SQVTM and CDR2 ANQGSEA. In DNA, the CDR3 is TGCAGCGTTGAGGGCGAATGGGGGCAGGGCTACACCTTC. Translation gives CSVEGEWGQGYTF.

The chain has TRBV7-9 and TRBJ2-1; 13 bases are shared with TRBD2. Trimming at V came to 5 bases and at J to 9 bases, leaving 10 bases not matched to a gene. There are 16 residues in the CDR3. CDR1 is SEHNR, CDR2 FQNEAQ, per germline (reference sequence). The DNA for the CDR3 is TGTGCCAGCAGCCCGTGGACTAGCGGGAGATGGGTTGAGCAGTTCTTC. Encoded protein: CASSPWTSGRWVEQFF. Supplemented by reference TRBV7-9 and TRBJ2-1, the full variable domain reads DTGVSQNPRHKITKRGQNVTFRCDPISEHNRLYWYRQTLGQGPEFLTYFQNEAQLEKSRLLSDRFSAERPKGSFSTLEIQRTEQGDSAMYLCASSPWTSGRWVEQFFGPGTRLTVL.

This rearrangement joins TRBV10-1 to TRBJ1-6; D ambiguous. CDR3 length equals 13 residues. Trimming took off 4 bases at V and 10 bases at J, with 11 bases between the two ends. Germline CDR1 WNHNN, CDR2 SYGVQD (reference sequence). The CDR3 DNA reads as TGCGCCAGCAGTGTCGACAACCTCTCACCCCTCCACTTT. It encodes CASSVDNLSPLHF.

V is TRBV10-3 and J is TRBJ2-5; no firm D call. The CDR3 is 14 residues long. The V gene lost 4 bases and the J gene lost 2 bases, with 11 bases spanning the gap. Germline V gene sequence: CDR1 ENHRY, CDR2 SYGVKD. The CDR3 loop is CAISAVIGQETQYF. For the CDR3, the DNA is TGTGCCATCAGTGCTGTTATAGGGCAAGAGACCCAGTACTTC.

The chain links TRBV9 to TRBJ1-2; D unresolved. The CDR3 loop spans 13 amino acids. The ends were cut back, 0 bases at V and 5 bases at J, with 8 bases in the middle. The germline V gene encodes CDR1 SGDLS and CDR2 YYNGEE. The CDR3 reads CASSVEEGYGYTF. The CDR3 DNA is TGTGCCAGCAGCGTAGAGGAAGGGTATGGCTACACCTTC.

CDR3 residues: CASSRDRGGQPQHF. The CDR3 bases are TGTGCCAGTAGTAGAGACAGGGGAGGTCAGCCCCAGCATTTT. The chain joins TRBV19 to TRBJ1-5, with 8 nucleotides matching TRBD1. The CDR3 covers 14 residues. J was trimmed by 6 bases and V by 4 bases; bases with no gene match: 5. Germline CDR1 is LNHDA and CDR2 is SQIVND (reference sequence).

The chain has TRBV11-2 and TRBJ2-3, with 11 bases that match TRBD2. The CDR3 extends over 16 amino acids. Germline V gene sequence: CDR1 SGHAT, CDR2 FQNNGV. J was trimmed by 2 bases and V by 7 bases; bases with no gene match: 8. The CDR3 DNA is TGTGCCAGCACCACACTAGCGGGAGCTACCACAGATACGCAGTATTTT. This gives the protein CASTTLAGATTDTQYF.

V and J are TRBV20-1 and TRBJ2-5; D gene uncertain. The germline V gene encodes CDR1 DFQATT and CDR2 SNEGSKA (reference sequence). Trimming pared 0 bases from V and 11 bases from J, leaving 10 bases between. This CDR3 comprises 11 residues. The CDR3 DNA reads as TGCAGTGCTAGAGATGGGTTCGGGCAGTACTTC. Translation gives CSARDGFGQYF.

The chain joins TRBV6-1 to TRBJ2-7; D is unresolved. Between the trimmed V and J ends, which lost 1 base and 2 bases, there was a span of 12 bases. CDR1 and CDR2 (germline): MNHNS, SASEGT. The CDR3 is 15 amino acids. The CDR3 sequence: CASSEVGDIPYEQYF. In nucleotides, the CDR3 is TGTGCCAGCAGTGAAGTTGGTGACATCCCCTACGAGCAGTACTTC.

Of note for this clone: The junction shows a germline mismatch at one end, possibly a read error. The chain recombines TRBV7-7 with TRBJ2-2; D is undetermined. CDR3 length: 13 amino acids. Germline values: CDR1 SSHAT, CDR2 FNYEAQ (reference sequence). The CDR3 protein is CASSPTNTGELFF. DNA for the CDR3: TGTGCTAGCAGCCCCACAAACACCGGGGAGCTGTTTTTT.

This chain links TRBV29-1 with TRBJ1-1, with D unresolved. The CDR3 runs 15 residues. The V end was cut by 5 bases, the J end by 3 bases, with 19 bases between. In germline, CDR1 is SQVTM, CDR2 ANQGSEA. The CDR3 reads CSVSRRWSLDTEAFF. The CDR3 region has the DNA TGCAGCGTTTCCAGGAGGTGGAGTCTGGACACTGAAGCTTTCTTT.

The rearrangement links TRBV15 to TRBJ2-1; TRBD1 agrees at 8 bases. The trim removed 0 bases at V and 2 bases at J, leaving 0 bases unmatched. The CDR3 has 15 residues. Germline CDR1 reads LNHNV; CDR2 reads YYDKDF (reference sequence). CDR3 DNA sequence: TGTGCCACCAGCAGAGAACAGGGGGCCTACAATGAGCAGTTCTTC. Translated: CATSREQGAYNEQFF.

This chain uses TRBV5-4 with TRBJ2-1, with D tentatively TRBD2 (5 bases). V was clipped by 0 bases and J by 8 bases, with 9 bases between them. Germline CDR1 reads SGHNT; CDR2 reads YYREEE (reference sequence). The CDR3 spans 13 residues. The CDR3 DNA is TGTGCCAGCAGCTTGGCCCCCGGGGATGAGCAGTTCTTC. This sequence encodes CASSLAPGDEQFF.

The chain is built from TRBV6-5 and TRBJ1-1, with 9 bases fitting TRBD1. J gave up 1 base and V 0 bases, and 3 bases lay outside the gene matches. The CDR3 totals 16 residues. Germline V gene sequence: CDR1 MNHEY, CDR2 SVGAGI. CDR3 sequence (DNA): TGTGCCAGCAGTTACTCCGGGACAGGGCCGAACACTGAAGCTTTCTTT. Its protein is CASSYSGTGPNTEAFF.

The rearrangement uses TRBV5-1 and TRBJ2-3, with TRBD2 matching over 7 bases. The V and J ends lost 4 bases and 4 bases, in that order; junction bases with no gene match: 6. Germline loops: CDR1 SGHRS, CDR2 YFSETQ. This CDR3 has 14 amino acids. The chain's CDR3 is CASSREGRADTQYF. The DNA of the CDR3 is TGCGCCAGCAGCAGGGAGGGGAGGGCAGATACGCAGTATTTT.

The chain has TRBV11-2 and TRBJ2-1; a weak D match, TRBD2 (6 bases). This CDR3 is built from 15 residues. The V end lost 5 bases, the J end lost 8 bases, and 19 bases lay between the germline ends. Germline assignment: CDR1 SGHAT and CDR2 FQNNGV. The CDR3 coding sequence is TGTGCCAGCAGCCGGGGGAGCGGACAATTCTATGAGCAGTTCTTC. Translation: CASSRGSGQFYEQFF.

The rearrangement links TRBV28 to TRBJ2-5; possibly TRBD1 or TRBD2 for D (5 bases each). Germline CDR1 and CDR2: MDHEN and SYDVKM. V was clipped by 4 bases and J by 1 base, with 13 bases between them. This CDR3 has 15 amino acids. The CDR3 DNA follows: TGTGCCAGCAGTTCGTCGTGGGGGAGCCAAGAGACCCAGTACTTC. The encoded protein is CASSSSWGSQETQYF. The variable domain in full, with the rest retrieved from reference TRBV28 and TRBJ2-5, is DVKVTQSSRYLVKRTGEKVFLECVQDMDHENMFWYRQDPGLGLRLIYFSYDVKMKEKGDIPEGYSVSREKKERFSLILESASTNQTSMYLCASSSSWGSQETQYFGPGTRLLVL.

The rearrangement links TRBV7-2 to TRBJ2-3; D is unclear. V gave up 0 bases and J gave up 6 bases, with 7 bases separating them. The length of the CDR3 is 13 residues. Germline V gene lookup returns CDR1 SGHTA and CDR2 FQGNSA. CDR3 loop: CASSLAHGDTQYF. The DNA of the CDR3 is TGTGCCAGCAGCTTAGCTCACGGGGATACGCAGTATTTT.